The sequence of this TCR beta chain was determined in a study of blood T cells in healthy people across ages. This clonotype has a handful of counts. Its antigen is not identified. Primers used in a second PCR of about 6 to 11 cycles were a sample-barcoded 5' primer and a J-beta primer mix. Any given sample supplied a minimum of 2.5 million CDR3-containing paired-end reads. One entry per CDR3 protein results from TCRdb running MiXCR on the 5' RACE reads. The table shows about a million distinct CDR3 sequences, with about 53% occurring only once. Whole-study results and caveats: Versus aged donors, long-lived donors had higher diversity and more naive CD4+ cells.

Germline lookup yields CDR1 SQVTM and CDR2 ANQGSEA. With V trimmed by 3 bases and J by 6 bases, 4 bases remained unmatched. This CDR3 spans 13 amino acids. The rearrangement links TRBV29-1 to TRBJ2-1; 8 nucleotides align to TRBD1. Sequenced sample: blood. This clonotype was sampled from a woman in her fifties or sixties in good health. CDR3 nucleotide sequence: TGCAGCGTTGACAGGGGGCAGAGCAATGAGCAGTTCTTC. As protein: CSVDRGQSNEQFF.